Below, 5 T cell receptor beta chains from the same sample are listed, as sequenced in a study of cytomegalovirus exposure and HLA in healthy donors. PCR employed 60 Vbeta and 13 Jbeta primers. Sequencing was performed with immunoSEQ multiplex PCR; in TCRdb, only in-frame clones are kept and a portion is missing. Seen here are 160,000 or so clones, roughly 80% observed once, and the top ten hold 0.5% to 0.55%. Sequenced sample: PBMCs. These receptors came from a woman aged 50 to 60 in good health and CMV-seronegative.

This sequence joins TRBV27 and TRBJ2-2; D is unclear. The ends were cut back, 3 bases at V and 6 bases at J, with 8 bases in the middle. CDR3 size: 13 residues. Germline V lookup: CDR1 MNHEY, CDR2 SMNVEV (reference sequence). The CDR3 region is CASSLRPAGELFF. CDR3 nucleotide sequence: TGTGCCAGCAGTTTGAGGCCTGCCGGGGAGCTGTTTTTT.

This clone came up once. The gene calls are TRBV28 and TRBJ1-4; D gene ambiguous. Germline CDR1 MDHEN, CDR2 SYDVKM. The CDR3 length is 15 residues. The ends were cut back, 6 bases at V and 4 bases at J, with 15 bases in the middle. DNA for the CDR3: TGTGCCAGCAGCGCTGTTGGAGGGTATAATGAAAAACTGTTTTTT. Its protein product is CASSAVGGYNEKLFF.

The chain employs TRBV5-1 and TRBJ2-1, with 10 bases lining up with TRBD2. The junction had 13 bases not matched to a gene; V was cut back by 1 base and J by 9 bases. Germline V gene data show CDR1 as SGHRS and CDR2 as YFSETQ. The CDR3 is 17 amino acids. In DNA form, the CDR3 reads TGCGCCAGCAGCTTGTTATCTCTAGCGGGAGTTGTGACTGAGCAGTTCTTC. Translating it yields CASSLLSLAGVVTEQFF.

V and J are TRBV5-5 and TRBJ2-7; TRBD1 matches at 9 bases. The CDR3 spans 14 residues. Per the germline V gene, CDR1 is SGHKS and CDR2 is YYEKEE (reference sequence). J was trimmed by 7 bases and V by 1 base; bases with no gene match: 6. The CDR3 is CASSLRGTGKEQYF. CDR3 nucleotide sequence: TGTGCCAGCAGCTTGCGCGGGACAGGGAAAGAGCAGTACTTC.

The J gene is TRBJ2-5, the V gene TRBV2; TRBD2 matches at 9 bases. Germline V lookup: CDR1 SNHLY, CDR2 FYNNEI. The CDR3 runs 16 residues. V was pared by 4 bases and J by 5 bases, with 11 bases of the junction left unmatched. The CDR3 bases are TGTGCCAGCAGTGGGCCTATAGCGGGAGTAAAGGAGACCCAGTACTTC. This translates into CASSGPIAGVKETQYF.